This TCR beta chain derives from a study of T cells in Graves' hyperthyroidism and ophthalmopathy. This clonotype has a count of ten or more. Graves' hyperthyroidism without ophthalmopathy progression within 18 months was termed stable. The study based diagnoses on clinical symptoms, serum thyroxine and TRAb, thyroid ultrasound and orbital computed tomography. CDR1 is SEHNR, CDR2 FQNEAQ, per germline (reference sequence). Trimming removed 3 bases from V and 3 bases from J; junction bases left unmatched: 5. The CDR3 spans 14 residues. TCR beta CDR3 regions were amplified from RNA. Primed by the HTBI set, a first-round RT-PCR was run on the TCR CDR3. From the multiplex PCR reads, TCRdb called clonotypes with MiXCR, one entry per CDR3 protein. The sample carries fewer than 900,000 distinct CDR3 sequences, about 15% recorded once.

The chain employs TRBV7-9 and TRBJ2-7, with TRBD2 matching over 7 bases. The sequence derives from a man aged 18-30 years with Graves' hyperthyroidism. Sample: blood. CDR3 sequence reads: CASSLGGMIYEQYF. CDR3 sequence (DNA): TGTGCCAGCAGCTTGGGAGGGATGATCTACGAGCAGTACTTC.